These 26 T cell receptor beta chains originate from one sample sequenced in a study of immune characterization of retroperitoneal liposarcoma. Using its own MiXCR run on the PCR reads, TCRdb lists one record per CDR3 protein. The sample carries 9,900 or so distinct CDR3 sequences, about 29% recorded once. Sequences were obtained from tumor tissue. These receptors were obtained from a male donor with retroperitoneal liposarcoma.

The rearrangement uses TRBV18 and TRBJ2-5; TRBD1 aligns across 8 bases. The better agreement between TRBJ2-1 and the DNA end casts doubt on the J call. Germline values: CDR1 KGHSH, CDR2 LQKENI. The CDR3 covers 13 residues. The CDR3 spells CASSPDRANEQFF. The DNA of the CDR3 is TGTGCCAGCTCACCGGACAGGGCTAATGAGCAGTTCTTC.

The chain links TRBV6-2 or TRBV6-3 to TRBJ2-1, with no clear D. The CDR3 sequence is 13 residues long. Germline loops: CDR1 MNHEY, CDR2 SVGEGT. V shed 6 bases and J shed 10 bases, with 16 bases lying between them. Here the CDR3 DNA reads TGTGCCAGCAGGTACATGCCTACCTCCGAGCAGTTCTTC. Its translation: CASRYMPTSEQFF.

CDR3 region: CASSPQAGGGWGQFF. For the CDR3, the DNA is TGTGCCAGCAGCCCTCAAGCGGGAGGGGGGTGGGGCCAGTTCTTC. V and J are TRBV11-3 and TRBJ2-4; 10 nucleotides line up with TRBD2. TRBJ2-1 explains the end of the DNA better; the J call may be wrong. Germline loops: CDR1 SGHNT, CDR2 YENEEA. The CDR3 contains 15 residues.

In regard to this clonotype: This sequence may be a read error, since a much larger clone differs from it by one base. The chain's CDR3 is CASSEGQTYEQLF. The DNA for the CDR3 is TGTGCCAGCAGTGAGGGTCAGACCTACGAGCAGTTATTC. The chain employs TRBV6-1 and TRBJ2-1; D gene ambiguous. CDR3 length equals 13 residues. CDR1 and CDR2 (germline): MNHNS, SASEGT.

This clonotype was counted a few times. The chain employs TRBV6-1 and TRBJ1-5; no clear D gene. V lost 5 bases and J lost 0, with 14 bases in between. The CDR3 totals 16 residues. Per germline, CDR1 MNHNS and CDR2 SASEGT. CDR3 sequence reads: CASSPRALTSNQPQHF. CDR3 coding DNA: TGTGCCAGCAGTCCCCGGGCCCTTACTAGCAATCAGCCCCAGCATTTT.

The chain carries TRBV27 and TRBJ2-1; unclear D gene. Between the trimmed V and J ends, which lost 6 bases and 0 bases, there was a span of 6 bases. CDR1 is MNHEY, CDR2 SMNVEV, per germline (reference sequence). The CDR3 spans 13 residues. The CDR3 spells CASRESSYNEQFF. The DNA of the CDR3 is TGTGCCAGCAGGGAGAGCTCCTACAATGAGCAGTTCTTC.

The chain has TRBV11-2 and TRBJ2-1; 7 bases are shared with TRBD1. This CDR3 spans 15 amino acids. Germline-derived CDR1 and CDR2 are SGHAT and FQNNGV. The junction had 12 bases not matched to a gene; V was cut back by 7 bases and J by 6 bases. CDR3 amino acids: CASIGPGTDTNEQFF. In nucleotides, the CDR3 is TGTGCCAGCATCGGGCCCGGGACAGACACCAATGAGCAGTTCTTC.

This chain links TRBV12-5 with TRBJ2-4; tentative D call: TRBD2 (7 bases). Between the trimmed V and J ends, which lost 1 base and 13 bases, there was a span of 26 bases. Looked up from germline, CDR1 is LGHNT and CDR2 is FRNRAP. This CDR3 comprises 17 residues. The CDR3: CASGLATGTGGDNEQYF. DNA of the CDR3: TGTGCTAGTGGTTTGGCCACAGGGACGGGGGGAGACAATGAGCAGTACTTC.

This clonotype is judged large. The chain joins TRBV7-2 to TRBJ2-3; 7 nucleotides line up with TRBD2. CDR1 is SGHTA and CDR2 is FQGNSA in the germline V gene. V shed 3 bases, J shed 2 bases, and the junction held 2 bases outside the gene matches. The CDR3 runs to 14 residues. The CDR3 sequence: CASSFGGSTDTQYF. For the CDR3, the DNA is TGTGCCAGCAGCTTCGGGGGGTCCACAGATACGCAGTATTTT.

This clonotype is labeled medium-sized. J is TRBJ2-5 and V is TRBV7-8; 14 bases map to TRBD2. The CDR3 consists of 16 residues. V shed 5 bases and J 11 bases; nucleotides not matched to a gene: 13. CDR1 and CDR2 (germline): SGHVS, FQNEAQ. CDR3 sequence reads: CASSPRLAGGIDEQYF. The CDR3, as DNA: TGTGCCAGCAGCCCGAGACTAGCGGGGGGGATAGATGAGCAGTACTTC.

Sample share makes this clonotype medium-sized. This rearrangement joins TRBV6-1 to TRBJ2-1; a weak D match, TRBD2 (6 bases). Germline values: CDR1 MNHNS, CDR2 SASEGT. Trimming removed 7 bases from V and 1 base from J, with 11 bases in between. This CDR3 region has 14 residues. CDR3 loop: CASIIGTSYNEQFF. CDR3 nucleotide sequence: TGTGCCAGCATAATAGGGACTTCCTACAATGAGCAGTTCTTC.

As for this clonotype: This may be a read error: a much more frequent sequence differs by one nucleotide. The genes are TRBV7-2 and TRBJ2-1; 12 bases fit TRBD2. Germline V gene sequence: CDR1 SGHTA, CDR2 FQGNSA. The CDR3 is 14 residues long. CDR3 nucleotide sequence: TGTGCCAGCCGCCCGACTAGCGGGAGTGATGAGCAGTTATTC. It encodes CASRPTSGSDEQLF.

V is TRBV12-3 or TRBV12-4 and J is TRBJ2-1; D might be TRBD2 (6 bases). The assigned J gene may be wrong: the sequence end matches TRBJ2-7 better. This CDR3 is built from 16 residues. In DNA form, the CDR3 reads TGTGCCAGCAGTTTGGGGGAGAAGGGACTGCGGAGTGAGCAGTACTTC. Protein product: CASSLGEKGLRSEQYF.

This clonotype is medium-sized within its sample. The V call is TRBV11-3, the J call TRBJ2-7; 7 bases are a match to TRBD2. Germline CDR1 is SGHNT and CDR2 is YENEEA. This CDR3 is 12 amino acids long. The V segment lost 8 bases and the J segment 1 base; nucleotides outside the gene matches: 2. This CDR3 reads CASEGLSYEQYF. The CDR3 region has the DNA TGTGCCAGCGAGGGACTATCCTACGAGCAGTACTTC. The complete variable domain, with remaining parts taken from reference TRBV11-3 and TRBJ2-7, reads EAGVVQSPRYKIIEKKQPVAFWCNPISGHNTLYWYLQNLGQGPELLIRYENEEAVDDSQLPKDRFSAERLKGVDSTLKIQPAELGDSAVYLCASEGLSYEQYFGPGTRLTVT.

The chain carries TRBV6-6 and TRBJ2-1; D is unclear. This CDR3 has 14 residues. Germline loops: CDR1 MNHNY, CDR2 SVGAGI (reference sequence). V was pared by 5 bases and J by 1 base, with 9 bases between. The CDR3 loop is CASSTDGSYNEQFF. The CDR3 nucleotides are TGTGCCAGCAGTACGGATGGTTCCTACAATGAGCAGTTCTTC.

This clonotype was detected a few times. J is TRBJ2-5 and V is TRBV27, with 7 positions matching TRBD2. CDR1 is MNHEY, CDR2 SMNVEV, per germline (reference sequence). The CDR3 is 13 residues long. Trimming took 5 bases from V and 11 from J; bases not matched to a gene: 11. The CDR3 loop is CASSTGGSGEQYF. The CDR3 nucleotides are TGTGCCAGCAGTACCGGGGGGTCTGGTGAGCAGTACTTC.

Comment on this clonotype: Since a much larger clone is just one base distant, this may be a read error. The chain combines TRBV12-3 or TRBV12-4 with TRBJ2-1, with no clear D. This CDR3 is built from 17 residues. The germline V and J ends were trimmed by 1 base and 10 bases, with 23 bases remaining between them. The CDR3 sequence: CASSLGDGRRNNYEQFF. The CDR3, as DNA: TGTGCCAGCAGTTTAGGTGACGGGCGCCGTAACAACTACGAGCAGTTCTTC.

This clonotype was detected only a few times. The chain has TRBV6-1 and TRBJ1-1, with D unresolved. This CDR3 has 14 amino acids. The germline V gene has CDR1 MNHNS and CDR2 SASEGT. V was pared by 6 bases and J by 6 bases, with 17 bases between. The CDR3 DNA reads TGTGCCAGCAGCGGGCTTGTTTTGGGCCCTGAAGCTTTCTTT. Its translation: CASSGLVLGPEAFF.

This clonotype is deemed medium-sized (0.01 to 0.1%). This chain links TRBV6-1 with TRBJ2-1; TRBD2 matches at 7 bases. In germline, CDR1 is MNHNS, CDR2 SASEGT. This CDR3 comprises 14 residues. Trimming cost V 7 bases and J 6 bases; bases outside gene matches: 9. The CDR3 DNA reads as TGTGCCAGCATTCCGGGGGGTGCGGTCAATGAGCAGTTCTTC. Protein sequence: CASIPGGAVNEQFF.

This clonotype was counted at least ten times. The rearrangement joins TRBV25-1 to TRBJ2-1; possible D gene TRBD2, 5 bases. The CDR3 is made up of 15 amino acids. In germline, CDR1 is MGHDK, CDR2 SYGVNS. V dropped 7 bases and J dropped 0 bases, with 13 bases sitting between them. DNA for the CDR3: TGTGCCAGCAAGCGGACTGGAGGCTCCTACAATGAGCAGTTCTTC. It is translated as CASKRTGGSYNEQFF.

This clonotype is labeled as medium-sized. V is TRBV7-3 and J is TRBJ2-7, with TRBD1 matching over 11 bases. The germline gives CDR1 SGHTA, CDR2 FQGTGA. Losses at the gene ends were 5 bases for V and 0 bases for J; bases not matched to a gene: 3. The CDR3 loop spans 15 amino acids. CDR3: CASSHGQGASYEQYF. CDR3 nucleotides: TGTGCCAGCAGCCACGGACAGGGGGCCTCCTACGAGCAGTACTTC.

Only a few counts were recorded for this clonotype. The CDR3 loop reads CASSGPLAGGPQGKPRYEQFF. CDR3 DNA sequence: TGTGCCAGCAGCGGACCACTAGCGGGAGGGCCTCAGGGAAAACCGAGGTACGAGCAGTTCTTC. The V gene is TRBV11-3, the J gene TRBJ2-1; 13 bases are a match to TRBD2. Germline V gene sequence: CDR1 SGHNT, CDR2 YENEEA. Trimming cost V 5 bases and J 10 bases; bases outside gene matches: 26. This CDR3 region has 21 residues.

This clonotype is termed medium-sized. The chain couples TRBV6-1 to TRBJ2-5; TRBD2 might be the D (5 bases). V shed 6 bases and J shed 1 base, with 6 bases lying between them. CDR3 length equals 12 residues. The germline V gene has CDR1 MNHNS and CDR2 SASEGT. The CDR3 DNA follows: TGTGCCAGCAGCCGGGGCCAAGAGACCCAGTACTTC. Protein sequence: CASSRGQETQYF.

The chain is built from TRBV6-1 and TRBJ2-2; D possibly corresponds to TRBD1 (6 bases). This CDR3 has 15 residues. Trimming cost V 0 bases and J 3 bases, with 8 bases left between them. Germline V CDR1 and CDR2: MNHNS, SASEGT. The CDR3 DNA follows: TGTGCCAGCAGTGAAGCGCCAGGGGACACCGGGGAGCTGTTTTTT. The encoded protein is CASSEAPGDTGELFF.

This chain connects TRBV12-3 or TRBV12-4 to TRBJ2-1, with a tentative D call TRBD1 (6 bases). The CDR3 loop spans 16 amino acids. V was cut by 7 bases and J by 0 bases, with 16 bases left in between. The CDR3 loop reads CASTPAGQSSYNEQFF. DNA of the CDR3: TGTGCCAGCACCCCGGCTGGACAGAGCTCCTACAATGAGCAGTTCTTC.

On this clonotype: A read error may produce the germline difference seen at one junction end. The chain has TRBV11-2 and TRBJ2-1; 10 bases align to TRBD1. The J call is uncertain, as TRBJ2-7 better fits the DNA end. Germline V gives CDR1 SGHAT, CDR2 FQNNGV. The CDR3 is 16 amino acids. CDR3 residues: CANSLEWTGGRSEQYF. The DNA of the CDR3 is TGTGCCAACAGCTTAGAGTGGACAGGGGGTCGGAGTGAGCAGTACTTC.